The present T cell receptor (beta chain) was sequenced within a study of T cells in Graves' hyperthyroidism and ophthalmopathy (dated 2019 in TCRdb). A note on the overall study: Peripheral blood was collected at initial diagnosis, before any treatment. TCR V-J signatures able to tell the groups apart were searched for in a discovery cohort of 100 patients, of whom over 40 had Graves' ophthalmopathy and around 58 had stable Graves' hyperthyroidism. Prospective prediction of ophthalmopathy was tested in an independent validation cohort of 18 to 20 hyperthyroidism patients and 17 patients who later progressed to ophthalmopathy. For training and testing, the 100 or so patients in the discovery cohort were randomly divided in a 7:3 ratio. In several Graves' hyperthyroidism patients, the study also compared T-cell repertoires from thyroid tissue with T-cell repertoires from blood. Following sampling, methimazole starting at 30 mg daily was given to hyperthyroidism patients, and high-dose intravenous methylprednisolone was given to ophthalmopathy patients. TCR Vbeta CDR3 sequencing of roughly 140 peripheral blood samples (about 45 ophthalmopathy, over 70 hyperthyroidism and around 17 progressor patients) is reported in the paper.

Hyperthyroidism patients were newly diagnosed, had a disease duration of under 2 months, and were aged 18 to 65 years. Any patient with an uncontrolled infection, another autoimmune disease, pregnancy or lactation was excluded. Diagnoses were established on the basis of clinical symptoms, serum thyroxine and TRAb, thyroid ultrasound, and orbital computed tomography. Blood from progressor patients was drawn when they were first diagnosed with hyperthyroidism, before any ophthalmopathy symptoms appeared. PBMCs were separated from 10 ml of fresh peripheral blood using Ficoll-Paque density gradient centrifugation. Progressor patients were initially diagnosed with Graves' hyperthyroidism and developed ophthalmopathy during follow-up. Total RNA was extracted using Trizol reagent, and RNA quality was assessed on an Agilent 2100 Bioanalyzer. From a lookup of the germline V gene, CDR1 and CDR2 are SQVTM and ANQGSEA. Deletion took 3 bases off V and 1 base off J, with a span of 7 bases between the germline ends. The CDR3 numbers 13 residues from cysteine through phenylalanine. Kept here is only the CDR3 DNA, which spans 39 bases and is read in frame from base 1.

Remarks on this clonotype: Its antigen is unknown. Base qualities are not provided; no much larger clone lies one nucleotide away.

What the study reported, not specific to this receptor: Most expanded thyroid clonotypes (frequency above 0.001) were also detected in blood, suggesting blood repertoires may reflect thyroid immune responses. In cross-validation, a model built on a 13 V-J signature told ophthalmopathy apart from stable hyperthyroidism with approximately 90% sensitivity and roughly 82% specificity, and in testing the same model reached 80%/75%. In validation, the model predicted progression to ophthalmopathy with over 65% sensitivity and around 72% specificity, a median of around six months before onset. Sample size was not statistically predetermined, and investigators were not blinded to group allocation.

The TCR beta CDR3 regions were amplified from RNA transcripts. The first round of RT-PCR for the TCR CDR3 was performed with the HTBI primer set and the Qiagen OneStep RT-PCR kit. The libraries were constructed in a second round of multiplex PCR and then size-selected and purified. The libraries were sequenced on an Illumina HiSeq2000 using paired-end 100 bp reads. Under the source paper's analysis protocol: SOAPnuke was used to process the raw data, removing reads that contained adapters or uncalled bases, had a mean Phred below 15, or lacked an exact match to the constant primer or identifier. COPE v1.2.5 was used to merge high-quality paired reads, and clonotypes were defined as unique nucleotide sequences. Clonotypes were aligned to IMGT TRBV, TRBD and TRBJ reference segments using MiTCR v1.1. The analysis included only V-J combinations with a frequency above 0.0001, which together covered 99% to 99.2% of the repertoires. A TCS score was defined as the ratio between F50 (clonal expansion) and ExV (chaos), using BLOSUM62-based TCRdist between CDR3 peptides within each V-J. Welch's t-statistics and random forest reduced 500 to 650 V-J features to 13, which were used in a naive Bayes classifier (R e1071). TCRdb reprocessed the public reads (quality trimming at Q25 with fastp, clone calling with MiXCR) and kept in-frame beta chains. Rows matching on CDR3 protein sequence are summarized as one entry with the most common DNA and genes. The V and J calls and clone size come from TCRdb's table, not from the authors' own analysis. In this sample the table shows about 360,000 distinct CDR3 sequences, 13% of which occur a single time. The top ten hold around 21% of the sample.

Recombination connected TRBV29-1 to TRBJ2-1; no D segment can be confidently identified. Specimen: blood. The clonotype originates from a man younger than 45 with Graves' hyperthyroidism that later progressed to Graves' ophthalmopathy. The sequenced DNA: TGCAGCGTTGATAAGGATTCCTACAATGAGCAGTTCTTC. It translates to CSVDKDSYNEQFF.